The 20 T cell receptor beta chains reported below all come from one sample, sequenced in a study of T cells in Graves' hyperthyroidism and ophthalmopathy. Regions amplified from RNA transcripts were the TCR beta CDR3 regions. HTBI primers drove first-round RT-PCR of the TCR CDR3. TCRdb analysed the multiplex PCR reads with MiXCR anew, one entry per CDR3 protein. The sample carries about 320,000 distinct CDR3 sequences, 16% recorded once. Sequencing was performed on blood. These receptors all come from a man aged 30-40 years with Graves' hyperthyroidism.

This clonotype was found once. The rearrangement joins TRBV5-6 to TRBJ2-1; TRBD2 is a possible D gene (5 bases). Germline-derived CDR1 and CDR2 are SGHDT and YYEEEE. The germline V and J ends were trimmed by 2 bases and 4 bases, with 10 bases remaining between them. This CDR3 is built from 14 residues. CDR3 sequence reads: CASSLDSEYNEQFF. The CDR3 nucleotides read TGTGCCAGCAGCTTAGATAGCGAGTACAATGAGCAGTTCTTC. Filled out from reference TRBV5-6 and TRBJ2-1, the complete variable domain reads DAGVTQSPTHLIKTRGQQVTLRCSPKSGHDTVSWYQQALGQGPQFIFQYYEEEERQRGNFPDRFSGHQFPNYSSELNVNALLLGDSALYLCASSLDSEYNEQFFGPGTRLTVL.

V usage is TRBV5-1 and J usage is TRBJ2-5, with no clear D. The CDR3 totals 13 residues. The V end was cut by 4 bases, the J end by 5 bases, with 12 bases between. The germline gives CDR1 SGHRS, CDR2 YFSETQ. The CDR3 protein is CASSRISRETQYF. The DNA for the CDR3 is TGCGCCAGCAGCAGAATCAGTCGGGAGACCCAGTACTTC.

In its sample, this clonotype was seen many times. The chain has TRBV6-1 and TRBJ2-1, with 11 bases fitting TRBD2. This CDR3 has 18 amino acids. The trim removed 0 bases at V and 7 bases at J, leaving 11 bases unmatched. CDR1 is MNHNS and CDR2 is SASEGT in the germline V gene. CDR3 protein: CASSEALAGGAFGNEQFF. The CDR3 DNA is TGTGCCAGCAGTGAAGCCCTAGCGGGAGGAGCATTCGGTAATGAGCAGTTCTTC.

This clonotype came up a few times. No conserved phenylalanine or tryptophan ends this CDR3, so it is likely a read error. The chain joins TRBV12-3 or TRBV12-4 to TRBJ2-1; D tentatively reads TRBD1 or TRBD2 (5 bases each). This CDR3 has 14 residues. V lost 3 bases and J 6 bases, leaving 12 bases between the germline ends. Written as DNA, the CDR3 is TGTGCCAGCAGTTTTGGGGGAACTCCCAATGAGCAGTTCCTC. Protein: CASSFGGTPNEQFL.

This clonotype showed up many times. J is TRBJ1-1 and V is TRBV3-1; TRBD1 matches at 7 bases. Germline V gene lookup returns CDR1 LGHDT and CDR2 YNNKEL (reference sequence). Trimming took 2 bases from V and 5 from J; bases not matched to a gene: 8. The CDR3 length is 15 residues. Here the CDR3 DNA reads TGTGCCAGCAGCCAAAGCAGGGGGGTGTGGACTGAAGCTTTCTTT. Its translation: CASSQSRGVWTEAFF.

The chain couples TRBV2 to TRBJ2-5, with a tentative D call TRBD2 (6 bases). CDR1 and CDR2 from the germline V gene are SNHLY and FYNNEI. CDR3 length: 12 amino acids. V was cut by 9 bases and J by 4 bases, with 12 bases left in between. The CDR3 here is CASGAGRETQYF. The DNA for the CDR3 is TGTGCCAGTGGGGCGGGGCGAGAGACCCAGTACTTC.

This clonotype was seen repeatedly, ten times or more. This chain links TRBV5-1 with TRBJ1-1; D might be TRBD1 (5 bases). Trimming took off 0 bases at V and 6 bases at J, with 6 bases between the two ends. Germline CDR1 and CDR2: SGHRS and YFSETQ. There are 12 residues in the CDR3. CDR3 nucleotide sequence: TGCGCCAGCAGCTTGGGCAGGGCTGAAGCTTTCTTT. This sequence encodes CASSLGRAEAFF.

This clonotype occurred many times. CDR3 sequence (DNA): TGCGCCAGCAGCTCCCGACTACCCCGCACAGATACGCAGTATTTT. Its protein is CASSSRLPRTDTQYF. The chain carries TRBV5-1 and TRBJ2-3, with D perhaps TRBD2 (5 bases). CDR1 SGHRS and CDR2 YFSETQ come from the germline V gene. The CDR3 length is 15 residues. Trimming took 3 bases from V and 1 from J, leaving 12 bases between them.

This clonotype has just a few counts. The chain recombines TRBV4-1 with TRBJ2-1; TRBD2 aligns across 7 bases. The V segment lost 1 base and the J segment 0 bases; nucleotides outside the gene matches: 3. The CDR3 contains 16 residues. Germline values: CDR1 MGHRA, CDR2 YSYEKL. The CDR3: CASSQGEGSSYNEQFF. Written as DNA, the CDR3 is TGCGCCAGCAGCCAAGGGGAGGGGAGCTCCTACAATGAGCAGTTCTTC.

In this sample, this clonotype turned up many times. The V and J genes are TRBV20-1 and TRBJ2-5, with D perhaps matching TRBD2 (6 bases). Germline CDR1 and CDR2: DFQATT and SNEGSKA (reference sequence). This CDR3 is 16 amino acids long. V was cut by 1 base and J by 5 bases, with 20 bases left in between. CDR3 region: CSARGTAMDGGETQYF. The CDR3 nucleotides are TGCAGTGCTAGAGGAACGGCAATGGATGGGGGGGAGACCCAGTACTTC.

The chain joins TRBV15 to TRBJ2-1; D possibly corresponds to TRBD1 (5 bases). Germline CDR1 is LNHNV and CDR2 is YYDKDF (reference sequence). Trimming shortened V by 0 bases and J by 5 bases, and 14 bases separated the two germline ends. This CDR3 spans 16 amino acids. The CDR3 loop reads CATSRDAGSGNNEQFF. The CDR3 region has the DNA TGTGCCACCAGCAGAGATGCAGGGTCAGGAAACAATGAGCAGTTCTTC. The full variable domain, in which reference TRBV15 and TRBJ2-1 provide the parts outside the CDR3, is DAMVIQNPRYQVTQFGKPVTLSCSQTLNHNVMYWYQQKSSQAPKLLFHYYDKDFNNEADTPDNFQSRRPNTSFCFLDIRSPGLGDTAMYLCATSRDAGSGNNEQFFGPGTRLTVL.

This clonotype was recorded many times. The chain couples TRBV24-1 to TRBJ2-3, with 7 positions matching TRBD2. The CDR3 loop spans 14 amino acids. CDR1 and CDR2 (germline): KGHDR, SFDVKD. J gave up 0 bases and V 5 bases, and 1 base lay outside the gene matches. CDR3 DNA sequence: TGTGCCACCAGTGCCGGGGGGAGCACAGATACGCAGTATTTT. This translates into CATSAGGSTDTQYF.

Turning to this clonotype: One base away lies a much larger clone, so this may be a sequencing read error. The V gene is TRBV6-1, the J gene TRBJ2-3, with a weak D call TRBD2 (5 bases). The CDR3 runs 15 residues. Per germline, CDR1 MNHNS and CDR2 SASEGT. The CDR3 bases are TGTGTCAGCGGCCCACGAGGCAGTTTCACAGATACGCAGTATTTT. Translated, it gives CVSGPRGSFTDTQYF.

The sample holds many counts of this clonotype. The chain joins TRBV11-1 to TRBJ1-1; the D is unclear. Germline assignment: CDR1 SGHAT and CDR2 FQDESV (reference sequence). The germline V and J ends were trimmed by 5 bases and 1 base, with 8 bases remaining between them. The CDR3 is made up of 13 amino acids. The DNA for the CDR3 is TGTGCCAGCAGCCGGACCGAGAACACTGAAGCTTTCTTT. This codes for CASSRTENTEAFF.

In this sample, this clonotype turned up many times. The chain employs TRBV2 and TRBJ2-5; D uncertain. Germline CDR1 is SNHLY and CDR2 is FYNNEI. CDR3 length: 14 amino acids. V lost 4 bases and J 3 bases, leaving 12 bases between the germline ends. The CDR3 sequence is CASSVREFEETQYF. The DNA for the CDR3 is TGTGCCAGCAGTGTACGAGAGTTTGAAGAGACCCAGTACTTC.

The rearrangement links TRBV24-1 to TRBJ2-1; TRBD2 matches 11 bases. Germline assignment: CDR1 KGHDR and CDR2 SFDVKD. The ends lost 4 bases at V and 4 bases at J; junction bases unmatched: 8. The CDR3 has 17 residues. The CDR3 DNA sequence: TGTGCCACCAGTGACCCCGAGACTAGCGGGGCTTACAATGAGCAGTTCTTC. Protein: CATSDPETSGAYNEQFF.

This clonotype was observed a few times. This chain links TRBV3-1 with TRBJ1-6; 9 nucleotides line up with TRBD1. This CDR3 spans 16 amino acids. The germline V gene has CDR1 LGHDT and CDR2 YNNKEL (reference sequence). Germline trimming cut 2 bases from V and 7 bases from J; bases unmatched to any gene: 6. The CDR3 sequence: CASSQTGGARNSPLHF. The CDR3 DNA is TGTGCCAGCAGCCAAACAGGGGGCGCGCGGAATTCACCCCTCCACTTT.

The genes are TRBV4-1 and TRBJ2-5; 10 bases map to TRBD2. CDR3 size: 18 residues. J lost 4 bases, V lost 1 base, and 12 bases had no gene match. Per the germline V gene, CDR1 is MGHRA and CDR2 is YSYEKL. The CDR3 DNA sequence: TGCGCCAGCAGCCAAGGTGTAGGGCTAGCGGGAGTTAGAGAGACCCAGTACTTC. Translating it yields CASSQGVGLAGVRETQYF.

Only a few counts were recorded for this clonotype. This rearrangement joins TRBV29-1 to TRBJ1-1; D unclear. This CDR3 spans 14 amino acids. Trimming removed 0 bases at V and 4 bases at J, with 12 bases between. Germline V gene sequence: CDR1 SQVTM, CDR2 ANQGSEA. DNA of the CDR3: TGCAGCGTTGAAGATGTTCGGGATACCACTGAAGCTTTCTTT. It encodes CSVEDVRDTTEAFF.

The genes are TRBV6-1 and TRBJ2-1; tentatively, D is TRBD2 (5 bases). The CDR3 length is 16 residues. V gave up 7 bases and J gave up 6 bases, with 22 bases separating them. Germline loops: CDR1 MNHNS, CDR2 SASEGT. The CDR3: CASNTFSVRGPNEQFF. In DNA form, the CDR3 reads TGTGCCAGCAATACCTTTAGCGTGAGAGGGCCCAATGAGCAGTTCTTC.